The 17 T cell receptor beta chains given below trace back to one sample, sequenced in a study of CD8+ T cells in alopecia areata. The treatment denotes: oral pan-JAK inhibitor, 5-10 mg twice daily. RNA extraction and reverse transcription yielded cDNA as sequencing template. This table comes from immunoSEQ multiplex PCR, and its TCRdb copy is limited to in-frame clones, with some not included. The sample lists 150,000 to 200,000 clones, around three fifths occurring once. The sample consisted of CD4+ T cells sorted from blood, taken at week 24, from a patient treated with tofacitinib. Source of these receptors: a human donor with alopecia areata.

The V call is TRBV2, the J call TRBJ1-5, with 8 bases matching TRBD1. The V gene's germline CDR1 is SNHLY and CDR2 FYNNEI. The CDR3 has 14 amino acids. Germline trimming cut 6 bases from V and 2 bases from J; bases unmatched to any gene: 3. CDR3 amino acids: CASRTGQGNQPQHF. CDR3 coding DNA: TGTGCCAGCAGAACGGGACAGGGCAATCAGCCCCAGCATTTT.

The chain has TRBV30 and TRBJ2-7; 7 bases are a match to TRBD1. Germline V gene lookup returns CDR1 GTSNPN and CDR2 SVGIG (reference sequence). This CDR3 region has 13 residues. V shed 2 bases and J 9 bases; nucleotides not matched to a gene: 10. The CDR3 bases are TGTGCCTGGAGTCCCGGAAGGGACAGTTGGCAGTACTTC. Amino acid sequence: CAWSPGRDSWQYF.

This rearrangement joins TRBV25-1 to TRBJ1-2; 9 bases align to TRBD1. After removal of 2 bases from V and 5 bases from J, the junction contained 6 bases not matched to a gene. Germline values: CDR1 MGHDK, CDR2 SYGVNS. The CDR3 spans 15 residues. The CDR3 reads CASSESGGQGYGYTF. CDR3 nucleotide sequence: TGTGCCAGCAGTGAAAGCGGGGGACAGGGTTATGGCTACACCTTC.

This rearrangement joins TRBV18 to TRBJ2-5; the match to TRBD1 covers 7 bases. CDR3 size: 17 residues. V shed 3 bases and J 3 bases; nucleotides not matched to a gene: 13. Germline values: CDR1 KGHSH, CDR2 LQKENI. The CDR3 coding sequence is TGTGCCAGCTCACCGGATACAGGGGCGGCGTTTGAAGAGACCCAGTACTTC. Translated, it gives CASSPDTGAAFEETQYF.

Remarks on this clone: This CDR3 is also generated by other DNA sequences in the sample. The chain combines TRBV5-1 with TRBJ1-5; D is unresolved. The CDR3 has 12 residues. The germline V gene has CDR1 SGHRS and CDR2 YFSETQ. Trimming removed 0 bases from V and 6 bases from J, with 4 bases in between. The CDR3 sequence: CASSLDGQPQHF. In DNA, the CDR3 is TGCGCCAGCAGCTTGGACGGTCAGCCCCAGCATTTT.

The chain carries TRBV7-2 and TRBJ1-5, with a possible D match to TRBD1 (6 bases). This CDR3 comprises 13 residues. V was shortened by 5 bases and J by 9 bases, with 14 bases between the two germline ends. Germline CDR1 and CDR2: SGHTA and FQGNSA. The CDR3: CASSVGNRAPQHF. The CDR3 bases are TGTGCCAGCAGCGTAGGTAACAGGGCGCCCCAGCATTTT.

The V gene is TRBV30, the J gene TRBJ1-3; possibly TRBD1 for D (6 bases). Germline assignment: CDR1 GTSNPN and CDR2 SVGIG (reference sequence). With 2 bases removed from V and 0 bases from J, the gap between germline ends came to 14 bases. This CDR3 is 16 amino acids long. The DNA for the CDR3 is TGTGCCTGGAGTCCGGGACAACGAGCCTCTGGAAACACCATATATTTT. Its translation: CAWSPGQRASGNTIYF.

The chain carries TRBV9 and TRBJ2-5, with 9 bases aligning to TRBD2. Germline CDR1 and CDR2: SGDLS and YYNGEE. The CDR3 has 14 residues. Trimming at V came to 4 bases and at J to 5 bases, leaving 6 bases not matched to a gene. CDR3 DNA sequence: TGTGCCAGCAGCCAAGCGGGGGGAGGTGAGACCCAGTACTTC. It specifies CASSQAGGGETQYF.

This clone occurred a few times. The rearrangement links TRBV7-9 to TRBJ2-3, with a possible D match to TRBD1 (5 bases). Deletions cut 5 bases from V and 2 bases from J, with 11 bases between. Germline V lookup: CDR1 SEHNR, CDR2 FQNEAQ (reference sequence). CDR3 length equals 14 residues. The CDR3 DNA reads TGTGCCAGCAGCCCCGACAGAATCACAGATACGCAGTATTTT. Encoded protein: CASSPDRITDTQYF.

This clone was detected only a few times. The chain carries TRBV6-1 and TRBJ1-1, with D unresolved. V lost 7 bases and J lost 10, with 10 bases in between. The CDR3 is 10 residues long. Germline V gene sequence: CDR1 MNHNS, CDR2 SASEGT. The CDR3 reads CASTARGAFF. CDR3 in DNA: TGTGCCAGCACGGCACGGGGAGCTTTCTTT.

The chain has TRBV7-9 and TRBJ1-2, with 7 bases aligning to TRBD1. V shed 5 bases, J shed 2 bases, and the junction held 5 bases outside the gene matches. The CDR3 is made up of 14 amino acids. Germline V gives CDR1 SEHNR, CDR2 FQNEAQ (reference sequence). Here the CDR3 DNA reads TGTGCCAGCAGCCACGAGGGACAGAACTATGGCTACACCTTC. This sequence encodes CASSHEGQNYGYTF.

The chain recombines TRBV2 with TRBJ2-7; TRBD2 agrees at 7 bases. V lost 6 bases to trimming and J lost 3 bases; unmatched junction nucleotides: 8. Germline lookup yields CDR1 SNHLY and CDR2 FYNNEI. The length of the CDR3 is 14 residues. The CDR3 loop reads CASRAGRLIYEQYF. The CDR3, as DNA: TGTGCCAGCAGAGCGGGACGGTTAATCTACGAGCAGTACTTC.

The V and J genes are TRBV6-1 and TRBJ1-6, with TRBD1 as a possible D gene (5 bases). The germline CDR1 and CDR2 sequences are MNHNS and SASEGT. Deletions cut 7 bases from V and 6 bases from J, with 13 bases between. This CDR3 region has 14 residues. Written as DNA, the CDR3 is TGTGCCAGCATATGGGGCGAGAGTAATTCACCCCTCCACTTT. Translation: CASIWGESNSPLHF.

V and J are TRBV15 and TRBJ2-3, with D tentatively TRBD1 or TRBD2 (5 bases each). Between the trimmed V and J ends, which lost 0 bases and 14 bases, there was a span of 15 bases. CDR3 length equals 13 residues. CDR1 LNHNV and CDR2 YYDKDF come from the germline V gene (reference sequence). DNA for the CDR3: TGTGCCACCAGCAGAGATCTGGGACCCGGTCGGTATTTT. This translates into CATSRDLGPGRYF.

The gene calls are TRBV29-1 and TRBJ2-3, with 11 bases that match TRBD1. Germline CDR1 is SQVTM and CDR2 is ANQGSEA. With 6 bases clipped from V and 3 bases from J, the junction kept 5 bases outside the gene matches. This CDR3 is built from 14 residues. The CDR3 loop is CSVTGTGGTDTQYF. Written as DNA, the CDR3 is TGCAGCGTCACCGGGACAGGGGGGACAGATACGCAGTATTTT.

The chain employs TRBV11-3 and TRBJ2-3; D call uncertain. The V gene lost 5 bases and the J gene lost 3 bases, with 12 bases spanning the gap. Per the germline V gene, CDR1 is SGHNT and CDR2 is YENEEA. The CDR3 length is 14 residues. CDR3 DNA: TGTGCCAGCAGCCCCGCCCGGATTACAGATACGCAGTATTTT. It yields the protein CASSPARITDTQYF.

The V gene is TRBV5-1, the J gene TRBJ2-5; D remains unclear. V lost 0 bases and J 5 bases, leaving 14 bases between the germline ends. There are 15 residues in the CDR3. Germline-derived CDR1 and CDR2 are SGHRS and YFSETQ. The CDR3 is CASSLDALLAETQYF. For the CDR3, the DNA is TGCGCCAGCAGCTTGGATGCCCTATTGGCTGAGACCCAGTACTTC.